This paragraph covers one T cell receptor (beta chain) sequence. These data are taken from a study of shared clonotypes between healthy human individuals. Study context: The plates for each donor numbered three CD4 naive, three CD4 memory, two CD8 naive and one CD8 memory.

About 33,000 T cell genomes (around 200 ng DNA) went into each sorted-subset replicate. This table comes from immunoSEQ multiplex PCR, and its TCRdb copy is limited to in-frame clones, with some not included. Of roughly 2.5 million clones listed, around nine tenths are singletons. Trimming took 8 bases from V and 7 from J; bases not matched to a gene: 5. This CDR3 comprises 14 residues. Germline lookup yields CDR1 MNHEY and CDR2 SMNVEV (reference sequence). The clonotype was recovered from a man between 18 and 35 years old in good health. Sample: naive CD4+ T cells sorted from blood. The subset was: CD45RA+ positively selected. V usage is TRBV27 and J usage is TRBJ1-6, with 10 bases lining up with TRBD1. In DNA, the CDR3 is TGTGCCAGCGCTTCGACAGGGGGCAATTCACCCCTCCACTTT. It codes for CASASTGGNSPLHF.